The 30 T cell receptor beta chains listed next were all sequenced from one sample in a study of blood T cell repertoires in COVID-19. Profiled with immunoSEQ multiplex PCR; TCRdb holds only in-frame clones, not every one. The data show about 110,000 clones, with around four fifths seen just once and 7% to 9.5% held by the top ten. Material for sequencing was peripheral blood. The source is a man in his 70s with acute or convalescent COVID-19.

V usage is TRBV12-3 or TRBV12-4 and J usage is TRBJ2-7; TRBD1 aligns across 9 bases. The CDR3 has 13 amino acids. V lost 6 bases, J lost 4 bases, and 4 bases stayed unmatched. CDR3 amino acids: CASRGQGTYEQYF. The CDR3 DNA reads TGTGCCAGCAGAGGACAGGGGACGTACGAGCAGTACTTC.

The rearrangement joins TRBV10-3 to TRBJ1-3; D possibly corresponds to TRBD1 (6 bases). Germline loops: CDR1 ENHRY, CDR2 SYGVKD. Trimming shortened V by 6 bases and J by 6 bases, and 15 bases separated the two germline ends. The CDR3 loop spans 14 amino acids. This CDR3 reads CAIREQGPVNTIYF. The DNA of the CDR3 is TGTGCCATCAGGGAACAGGGCCCCGTAAACACCATATATTTT.

J is TRBJ1-2 and V is TRBV24-1; 11 nucleotides align to TRBD1. In germline, CDR1 is KGHDR, CDR2 SFDVKD. The CDR3 runs 14 residues. With V trimmed by 4 bases and J by 7 bases, 4 bases remained unmatched. The CDR3 loop is CATSESGTGGGYTF. CDR3 nucleotides: TGTGCCACCAGTGAATCCGGGACAGGGGGTGGCTACACCTTC.

This clone was found a few times. The chain uses TRBV6-1 and TRBJ1-2, with 7 positions matching TRBD1. CDR1 is MNHNS, CDR2 SASEGT, per germline. V dropped 3 bases and J dropped 3; count of bases not matched to a gene: 4. This CDR3 region has 14 residues. The CDR3 here is CASSEGDRDYGYTF. Here the CDR3 DNA reads TGTGCCAGCAGTGAGGGAGACAGGGACTATGGCTACACCTTC.

This clone was found a few times. The rearrangement joins TRBV28 to TRBJ2-5; 9 positions match TRBD1. V gave up 0 bases and J gave up 5 bases; unmatched junction bases: 4. The CDR3 totals 15 residues. CDR1 and CDR2 from the germline V gene are MDHEN and SYDVKM. The CDR3 sequence: CASSLWGTGKETQYF. The CDR3 DNA follows: TGTGCCAGCAGTTTATGGGGGACAGGGAAGGAGACCCAGTACTTC.

J is TRBJ2-7 and V is TRBV5-4; 9 nucleotides agree with TRBD1. With 3 bases clipped from V and 5 bases from J, the junction kept 6 bases outside the gene matches. The germline gives CDR1 SGHNT, CDR2 YYREEE (reference sequence). The CDR3 has 14 amino acids. CDR3 loop: CASSSKQGAHEQYF. CDR3 DNA sequence: TGTGCCAGCAGCTCGAAACAGGGGGCCCACGAGCAGTACTTC.

The genes are TRBV24-1 and TRBJ2-3; D is unresolved. V lost 7 bases, J lost 6 bases, and 10 bases lay in between. Germline CDR1 KGHDR, CDR2 SFDVKD. The CDR3 is 12 amino acids. The CDR3 region has the DNA TGTGCCACCAGCAAAGTCAGGGATACGCAGTATTTT. It yields the protein CATSKVRDTQYF.

This clone is a singleton in its sample. The genes are TRBV5-1 and TRBJ2-2; 10 bases match TRBD1. The trim removed 4 bases at V and 5 bases at J, leaving 8 bases unmatched. The CDR3 is made up of 16 amino acids. The V gene's germline CDR1 is SGHRS and CDR2 YFSETQ. CDR3: CASSVGQGEGTGELFF. CDR3 bases: TGCGCCAGCAGCGTTGGACAGGGGGAAGGGACCGGGGAGCTGTTTTTT.

The V and J genes are TRBV5-1 and TRBJ1-1; D is possibly TRBD1 (5 bases). There are 16 residues in the CDR3. V was clipped by 4 bases and J by 6 bases, with 22 bases between them. From germline, CDR1 is SGHRS and CDR2 YFSETQ. The CDR3 DNA follows: TGCGCCAGCAGCCCCAGGGAGGCACGGGGATCCGCTGAAGCTTTCTTT. Amino acids: CASSPREARGSAEAFF.

This clone appeared a single time. The chain links TRBV9 to TRBJ1-5; D gene ambiguous. This CDR3 region has 12 residues. V lost 7 bases, J lost 5 bases, and 10 bases lay in between. Germline V gene sequence: CDR1 SGDLS, CDR2 YYNGEE. The CDR3 nucleotides are TGTGCCAGCTCCTCCGGGTATCAGCCCCAGCATTTT. Protein product: CASSSGYQPQHF.

The rearrangement joins TRBV5-1 to TRBJ1-2; tentative D call: TRBD1 (5 bases). Trimming pared 0 bases from V and 7 bases from J, leaving 10 bases between. CDR1 and CDR2 from the germline V gene are SGHRS and YFSETQ. The CDR3 spans 13 residues. The CDR3 DNA follows: TGCGCCAGCAGCTTGGCTGGGCAGGGTGGCTACACCTTC. It yields the protein CASSLAGQGGYTF.

The rearrangement uses TRBV12-5 and TRBJ1-2, with 9 bases aligning to TRBD1. The CDR3 length is 13 residues. CDR1 LGHNT and CDR2 FRNRAP come from the germline V gene. Trimming took 10 bases from V and 8 from J; bases not matched to a gene: 11. CDR3 in amino acids: CATAGTGTTGYTF. The CDR3 nucleotides read TGTGCTACCGCCGGGACAGGGACTACCGGCTACACCTTC.

The chain links TRBV29-1 to TRBJ1-5; 8 bases agree with TRBD1. The length of the CDR3 is 15 residues. The V segment lost 5 bases and the J segment 0 bases; nucleotides outside the gene matches: 6. The germline CDR1 and CDR2 sequences are SQVTM and ANQGSEA. CDR3 sequence: CSVWDRSYSNQPQHF. As DNA, the CDR3 is TGCAGCGTTTGGGACAGGTCGTATAGCAATCAGCCCCAGCATTTT.

V and J are TRBV5-1 and TRBJ2-5; D may be TRBD1 (6 bases). This CDR3 spans 15 amino acids. Trimming took 1 base from V and 5 from J, leaving 15 bases between them. CDR1 SGHRS and CDR2 YFSETQ come from the germline V gene. CDR3 sequence: CASSLSRGRGETQYF. CDR3 DNA sequence: TGCGCCAGCAGCTTGAGCAGGGGTCGTGGGGAGACCCAGTACTTC.

This rearrangement joins TRBV24-1 to TRBJ2-7, with TRBD2 matching over 7 bases. Germline values: CDR1 KGHDR, CDR2 SFDVKD. V lost 6 bases to trimming and J lost 5 bases; unmatched junction nucleotides: 6. There are 13 residues in the CDR3. This chain's CDR3 is CATSPRGVDEQYF. Written as DNA, the CDR3 is TGTGCCACCAGTCCCCGGGGGGTCGACGAGCAGTACTTC.

V and J are TRBV6-5 and TRBJ1-5; possibly TRBD1 for D (5 bases). CDR1 and CDR2 from the germline V gene are MNHEY and SVGAGI. This CDR3 is 14 amino acids long. Between the trimmed V and J ends, which lost 4 bases and 5 bases, there was a span of 12 bases. CDR3 sequence reads: CASSSQGPDQPQHF. CDR3 bases: TGTGCCAGCAGTTCCCAGGGTCCGGATCAGCCCCAGCATTTT.

The chain carries TRBV5-1 and TRBJ1-4; possible D gene TRBD1, 5 bases. Germline V lookup: CDR1 SGHRS, CDR2 YFSETQ. CDR3 length: 15 amino acids. V gave up 2 bases and J gave up 5 bases, with 13 bases separating them. The chain's CDR3 is CASSLGRGENEKLFF. The CDR3 nucleotides are TGCGCCAGCAGCTTAGGTCGGGGGGAGAATGAAAAACTGTTTTTT.

The chain combines TRBV5-4 with TRBJ1-2; D is unresolved. The length of the CDR3 is 13 residues. Germline V gene lookup returns CDR1 SGHNT and CDR2 YYREEE (reference sequence). Trimming left V 4 bases short and J 10 bases short, with 17 bases between. CDR3 sequence reads: CASSPGYDGSYTF. In DNA, the CDR3 is TGTGCCAGCAGCCCGGGGTATGACGGATCCTACACCTTC.

The rearrangement joins TRBV2 to TRBJ1-2; D possibly corresponds to TRBD1 (5 bases). The CDR3 covers 15 residues. The ends were cut back, 3 bases at V and 6 bases at J, with 17 bases in the middle. Germline V gene data show CDR1 as SNHLY and CDR2 as FYNNEI. The CDR3 bases are TGTGCCAGCAGTGATGTTTCGGGGGGGTTGGATGGCTACACCTTC. Translating it yields CASSDVSGGLDGYTF. Variable domain in full (rest from reference TRBV2 and TRBJ1-2): EPEVTQTPSHQVTQMGQEVILRCVPISNHLYFYWYRQILGQKVEFLVSFYNNEISEKSEIFDDQFSVERPDGSNFTLKIRSTKLEDSAMYFCASSDVSGGLDGYTFGSGTRLTVV.

The V call is TRBV3-1 (or the pseudogene TRBV3-2), the J call TRBJ1-1; no firm D call. Germline V gives CDR1 LGHDT, CDR2 YNNKEL (reference sequence). The CDR3 is made up of 13 amino acids. The V end was cut by 6 bases, the J end by 1 base, with 9 bases between. In nucleotides, the CDR3 is TGTGCCAGCAGGAGCACAGAGAACACTGAAGCTTTCTTT. Translation gives CASRSTENTEAFF.

The J gene is TRBJ2-5, the V gene TRBV28; D gene ambiguous. This CDR3 is built from 13 residues. Germline CDR1 is MDHEN and CDR2 is SYDVKM. The V end was cut by 5 bases, the J end by 5 bases, with 12 bases between. DNA of the CDR3: TGTGCCAGCAGTACTAAAAATACCGAGACCCAGTACTTC. Its translation: CASSTKNTETQYF.

V is TRBV4-2 and J is TRBJ1-2; 7 bases map to TRBD1. V was pared by 0 bases and J by 7 bases, with 8 bases of the junction left unmatched. CDR1 is LGHNA, CDR2 YNFKEQ, per germline. The CDR3 has 15 residues. CDR3 DNA: TGTGCCAGCAGCCAAGAGAAGGGGGCATCGGTTGGCTACACCTTC. Translation: CASSQEKGASVGYTF.

The V and J genes are TRBV5-1 and TRBJ1-6; 7 bases align to TRBD1. With V trimmed by 4 bases and J by 8 bases, 9 bases remained unmatched. The CDR3 is 15 amino acids. Germline assignment: CDR1 SGHRS and CDR2 YFSETQ. The CDR3 is CASSPGQPKDSPLHF. CDR3 sequence (DNA): TGCGCCAGCAGCCCGGGACAGCCTAAGGATTCACCCCTCCACTTT.

The V call is TRBV12-5, the J call TRBJ2-2; D call uncertain. Germline V gene data show CDR1 as LGHNT and CDR2 as FRNRAP. The CDR3 length is 16 residues. V lost 5 bases to trimming and J lost 4 bases, with 17 bases between them. CDR3 sequence reads: CASGPPSAPGTGELFF. In DNA, the CDR3 is TGTGCTAGTGGTCCCCCCTCAGCCCCGGGCACCGGGGAGCTGTTTTTT.

This clone was counted a single time. The V and J genes are TRBV30 and TRBJ1-4; TRBD1 matches 8 bases. Trimming removed 0 bases from V and 10 bases from J; junction bases left unmatched: 10. The CDR3 consists of 15 residues. The germline V gene has CDR1 GTSNPN and CDR2 SVGIG (reference sequence). CDR3 DNA sequence: TGTGCCTGGAGTGTAACGGGGCAGGGGGCCGGAAAACTGTTTTTT. Translating gives CAWSVTGQGAGKLFF.

The chain uses TRBV27 and TRBJ2-3; TRBD1 agrees at 8 bases. Germline V lookup: CDR1 MNHEY, CDR2 SMNVEV (reference sequence). The ends lost 2 bases at V and 2 bases at J; junction bases unmatched: 12. This CDR3 has 18 amino acids. The CDR3 region has the DNA TGTGCCAGCAGTTTACAGGGGGCCAGGTGGGAGAACACAGATACGCAGTATTTT. Translated, it gives CASSLQGARWENTDTQYF.

This clone occurred once. The chain joins TRBV3-1 (or the pseudogene TRBV3-2) to TRBJ2-3, with D possibly matching TRBD2 (5 bases). This CDR3 has 14 residues. Trimming took 3 bases from V and 7 from J, leaving 14 bases between them. CDR1 and CDR2 from the germline V gene are LGHDT and YNNKEL (reference sequence). CDR3 in amino acids: CASSHPGNKNTQYF. The DNA for the CDR3 is TGTGCCAGCAGCCATCCCGGGAACAAAAATACGCAGTATTTT.

The rearrangement joins TRBV27 to TRBJ2-1; 15 bases map to TRBD2. Germline-derived CDR1 and CDR2 are MNHEY and SMNVEV (reference sequence). CDR3 length: 18 residues. J gave up 5 bases and V 2 bases, and 7 bases lay outside the gene matches. CDR3 sequence reads: CASSLRRTSGRVHNEQFF. The CDR3 DNA is TGTGCCAGCAGTTTAAGGCGGACTAGCGGGAGGGTCCACAATGAGCAGTTCTTC.

The chain carries TRBV5-6 and TRBJ2-7; 7 positions agree with TRBD1. The germline V gene encodes CDR1 SGHDT and CDR2 YYEEEE. The ends lost 4 bases at V and 0 bases at J; junction bases unmatched: 7. The CDR3 loop spans 15 amino acids. The CDR3 DNA reads as TGTGCCAGCAGCCCGGGGACAGTCCCCTCCTACGAGCAGTACTTC. It specifies CASSPGTVPSYEQYF.

This rearrangement joins TRBV28 to TRBJ1-3, with 7 bases lining up with TRBD1. Germline V CDR1 and CDR2: MDHEN, SYDVKM. The CDR3 totals 15 residues. V shed 6 bases and J 0 bases; nucleotides not matched to a gene: 5. The CDR3 DNA reads as TGTGCCAGCAGCGCCGGACAGGTCTCTGGAAACACCATATATTTT. Protein product: CASSAGQVSGNTIYF.